The 28 T cell receptor beta chains listed next were all sequenced from one sample in a study of blood T cell repertoires in COVID-19 (TCRdb year 2020). The library was made by the immunoSEQ multiplex PCR assay. What TCRdb holds here is the immuneACCESS table cut down to in-frame rearrangements. Part of the clones is not present; checked against another copy, under half of the missing clones reflect an unresolved V gene, and the others are unexplained. This sample gives 200,000 to 250,000 clones in total; around 82% of them show up just once. Approximately 3.8% of the sample lies in the top ten. Sequencing used peripheral blood. The source of these receptors is a woman of 80 years or more with acute or convalescent COVID-19.

The V call is TRBV28, the J call TRBJ1-1, with 9 nucleotides matching TRBD1. With 6 bases clipped from V and 5 bases from J, the junction kept 7 bases outside the gene matches. Per the germline V gene, CDR1 is MDHEN and CDR2 is SYDVKM. CDR3 size: 14 residues. The CDR3 DNA is TGTGCCAGCAGCCCACCAGACAGGGGGACTGAAGCTTTCTTT. Translated: CASSPPDRGTEAFF.

This clone has a handful of counts. This chain joins TRBV11-3 and TRBJ2-6, with 9 bases lining up with TRBD1. This CDR3 is 17 amino acids long. Per germline, CDR1 SGHNT and CDR2 YENEEA. The V and J ends lost 2 bases and 3 bases, in that order; junction bases with no gene match: 5. The CDR3 spells CASSLPGQGNGANVLTF. DNA for the CDR3: TGTGCCAGCAGCTTACCGGGACAGGGTAATGGGGCCAACGTCCTGACTTTC.

The chain employs TRBV7-3 and TRBJ2-1, with a tentative D call TRBD2 (6 bases). This CDR3 spans 15 amino acids. The V gene's germline CDR1 is SGHTA and CDR2 FQGTGA. Trimming removed 1 base from V and 0 bases from J, with 7 bases in between. CDR3 nucleotides: TGTGCCAGCAGCTTAAGCGGGGACTCCTACAATGAGCAGTTCTTC. Translation: CASSLSGDSYNEQFF. Supplemented by reference TRBV7-3 and TRBJ2-1, the full variable domain reads GAGVSQTPSNKVTEKGKYVELRCDPISGHTALYWYRQSLGQGPEFLIYFQGTGAADDSGLPNDRFFAVRPEGSVSTLKIQRTERGDSAVYLCASSLSGDSYNEQFFGPGTRLTVL.

The chain carries TRBV18 and TRBJ1-3; 7 bases align to TRBD1. Germline V CDR1 and CDR2: KGHSH, LQKENI. The CDR3 extends over 16 amino acids. The junction had 8 bases not matched to a gene; V was cut back by 6 bases and J by 0 bases. The DNA for the CDR3 is TGTGCCAGCTCCCCGGGGACAGAAGGCTCTGGAAACACCATATATTTT. Translated: CASSPGTEGSGNTIYF.

The chain links TRBV7-2 to TRBJ1-3; 8 positions agree with TRBD1. Germline V lookup: CDR1 SGHTA, CDR2 FQGNSA. With 4 bases clipped from V and 1 base from J, the junction kept 6 bases outside the gene matches. The CDR3 length is 16 residues. The CDR3 is CASSYDRGGSGNTIYF. DNA of the CDR3: TGTGCCAGCAGCTATGACAGGGGTGGATCTGGAAACACCATATATTTT.

The chain combines TRBV9 with TRBJ2-2; D is perhaps TRBD2 (5 bases). V was shortened by 6 bases and J by 1 base, with 13 bases between the two germline ends. There are 15 residues in the CDR3. Germline V gene data show CDR1 as SGDLS and CDR2 as YYNGEE. As DNA, the CDR3 is TGTGCCAGCACCTCGGCGGGTCAGAACACCGGGGAGCTGTTTTTT. This gives the protein CASTSAGQNTGELFF.

This clone was counted once. This sequence joins TRBV30 and TRBJ1-1, with a weak D call TRBD1 (6 bases). Germline values: CDR1 GTSNPN, CDR2 SVGIG (reference sequence). The CDR3 loop spans 15 amino acids. Trimming stripped 4 bases from V and 6 bases from J, with 21 bases between. CDR3 residues: CAWTPLTGMFAEAFF. The CDR3 nucleotides are TGTGCCTGGACCCCCCTAACAGGGATGTTTGCTGAAGCTTTCTTT.

The V and J genes are TRBV19 and TRBJ2-5; TRBD2 matches at 10 bases. CDR1 LNHDA and CDR2 SQIVND come from the germline V gene (reference sequence). The V and J ends lost 3 bases and 2 bases, in that order; junction bases with no gene match: 3. The CDR3 sequence is 15 residues long. The CDR3 protein is CASSITSGIQETQYF. The CDR3 DNA reads TGTGCCAGTAGTATCACTAGCGGGATTCAAGAGACCCAGTACTTC.

The chain joins TRBV7-2 to TRBJ2-5; possibly TRBD2 for D (5 bases). V was pared by 3 bases and J by 2 bases, with 10 bases between. CDR1 is SGHTA and CDR2 is FQGNSA in the germline V gene. This CDR3 spans 14 amino acids. DNA for the CDR3: TGTGCCAGCAGCTTTGGCGGGTCTCAAGAGACCCAGTACTTC. Encoded protein: CASSFGGSQETQYF.

The V call is TRBV7-5, the J call TRBJ2-5; the table's D call TRBD1 went unverified against the DNA. TRBV7-5 is classified as a pseudogene. This CDR3 spans 16 amino acids. CDR3 residues: CARSLGQGPHGETQYF. CDR3 DNA sequence: TGTGCCAGAAGCTTGGGGCAGGGCCCACATGGGGAGACCCAGTACTTC.

This clone came up once. The V gene is TRBV28, the J gene TRBJ2-2; TRBD1 agrees at 8 bases. The CDR3 is 13 amino acids. Trimming took 8 bases from V and 4 from J; bases not matched to a gene: 3. CDR1 is MDHEN and CDR2 is SYDVKM in the germline V gene. The CDR3 bases are TGTGCCAGCGGGCAGGGGGCCACCGGGGAGCTGTTTTTT. It specifies CASGQGATGELFF.

The V gene is TRBV28, the J gene TRBJ1-6, with 7 bases aligning to TRBD1. J gave up 11 bases and V 3 bases, and 16 bases lay outside the gene matches. The CDR3 spans 17 residues. The germline V gene encodes CDR1 MDHEN and CDR2 SYDVKM. CDR3 nucleotides: TGTGCCAGCAGTTTGGTTCAAGGGACAGTGCCGCGGACACCCCTCCACTTT. Protein product: CASSLVQGTVPRTPLHF.

In this sample, this clone turned up once. The J gene is TRBJ1-2, the V gene TRBV6-5, with D maybe TRBD1 (6 bases). Trimming removed 7 bases from V and 4 bases from J, with 13 bases in between. CDR3 length equals 13 residues. Germline-derived CDR1 and CDR2 are MNHEY and SVGAGI. The CDR3 region has the DNA TGTGCCAGCACCCCAGGGGCGAGCTATGGCTACACCTTC. The encoded protein is CASTPGASYGYTF.

The genes are TRBV27 and TRBJ2-7; tentatively, D is TRBD1 (6 bases). This CDR3 is built from 13 residues. V lost 6 bases and J lost 4, with 13 bases in between. CDR1 MNHEY and CDR2 SMNVEV come from the germline V gene (reference sequence). The CDR3 is CASSLQGDYEQYF. DNA for the CDR3: TGTGCCAGCAGCCTACAGGGAGATTACGAGCAGTACTTC.

This clone was seen once. The V call is TRBV3-1 (or the pseudogene TRBV3-2), the J call TRBJ1-5; D is unresolved. Germline CDR1 LGHDT, CDR2 YNNKEL (reference sequence). This CDR3 has 12 amino acids. Between the trimmed V and J ends, which lost 10 bases and 5 bases, there was a span of 12 bases. The CDR3 nucleotides read TGTGCCAACAAGATAACCGATCAGCCCCAGCATTTT. This translates into CANKITDQPQHF.

The chain links TRBV9 to TRBJ1-2; D is unclear. V was clipped by 2 bases and J by 5 bases, with 16 bases between them. The CDR3 contains 15 residues. CDR1 is SGDLS, CDR2 YYNGEE, per germline. CDR3 DNA: TGTGCCAGCAGCGTCGCTGAGGTTCACAATTATGGCTACACCTTC. Translating it yields CASSVAEVHNYGYTF.

This chain links TRBV27 with TRBJ1-5, with TRBD1 identical over 9 bases. CDR3 size: 16 residues. V lost 4 bases, J lost 4 bases, and 8 bases stayed unmatched. Looked up from germline, CDR1 is MNHEY and CDR2 is SMNVEV (reference sequence). The CDR3 DNA follows: TGTGCCAGCAGTTCTAAAACCGGGACAGGGAATCAGCCCCAGCATTTT. Protein: CASSSKTGTGNQPQHF.

The chain links TRBV6-4 to TRBJ2-3, with D possibly matching TRBD2 (5 bases). The V gene lost 6 bases and the J gene lost 1 base, with 14 bases spanning the gap. The V gene's germline CDR1 is MRHNA and CDR2 SNTAGT. CDR3 length: 15 residues. CDR3 DNA: TGTGCCAGCAGCCTAGGACTCGGGGGCACAGATACGCAGTATTTT. Residues: CASSLGLGGTDTQYF.

The V and J genes are TRBV29-1 and TRBJ2-6; maybe TRBD2 (5 bases). CDR3 size: 13 residues. The ends were cut back, 5 bases at V and 4 bases at J, with 9 bases in the middle. Germline V gene data show CDR1 as SQVTM and CDR2 as ANQGSEA. CDR3: CSVRGSGANVLTF. CDR3 in DNA: TGCAGCGTTAGAGGGTCCGGGGCCAACGTCCTGACTTTC.

The chain couples TRBV18 to TRBJ1-5, with TRBD1 identical over 8 bases. The ends lost 2 bases at V and 4 bases at J; junction bases unmatched: 7. The CDR3 has 16 residues. In germline, CDR1 is KGHSH, CDR2 LQKENI. The chain's CDR3 is CASSPGTGGRNQPQHF. The CDR3 nucleotides are TGTGCCAGCTCACCAGGGACAGGCGGCCGTAATCAGCCCCAGCATTTT.

A remark on this clone: The limits of the CDR3 on the DNA are not certain, so only TCRdb's listed CDR3 is given. The V and J genes are TRBV6-5 and TRBJ2-7; the table's D call, TRBD1, has no DNA check behind it. Counting both end residues, the CDR3 totals 15 amino acids. The germline V gene has CDR1 MNHEY and CDR2 SVGAGI. This CDR3 is CASRRAGTAAYEQYF.

The chain is built from TRBV28 and TRBJ2-2; the D gene is possibly TRBD1 (6 bases). The CDR3 spans 15 residues. V lost 6 bases to trimming and J lost 0 bases, with 11 bases between them. From germline, CDR1 is MDHEN and CDR2 SYDVKM. This CDR3 reads CASRQGNSNTGELFF. In DNA form, the CDR3 reads TGTGCCAGCAGACAGGGAAATTCGAACACCGGGGAGCTGTTTTTT.

This chain connects TRBV2 to TRBJ1-1, with D unresolved. V lost 5 bases to trimming and J lost 2 bases, with 15 bases between them. The germline V gene encodes CDR1 SNHLY and CDR2 FYNNEI. The CDR3 has 15 residues. The CDR3 sequence: CASSFGGELNTEAFF. CDR3 DNA: TGTGCCAGCAGTTTCGGAGGCGAACTTAACACTGAAGCTTTCTTT.

CDR3 DNA sequence: TGTGCCAGCGGGGGGTTTGGGACTGAAGCTTTCTTT. Encoded protein: CASGGFGTEAFF. The chain combines TRBV11-3 with TRBJ1-1; weak D call: TRBD1 (5 bases). Germline lookup yields CDR1 SGHNT and CDR2 YENEEA. The CDR3 contains 12 residues. V gave up 8 bases and J gave up 5 bases, with 12 bases separating them.

V gene TRBV11-3 combines with J gene TRBJ2-3; D is ambiguous. The V gene's germline CDR1 is SGHNT and CDR2 YENEEA. There are 12 residues in the CDR3. V lost 4 bases and J lost 8, with 10 bases in between. In nucleotides, the CDR3 is TGTGCCAGCAGCTCCCGGAGTGGTACGCAGTATTTT. As protein: CASSSRSGTQYF.

This clone occurred once. The chain is built from TRBV6-5 and TRBJ1-1, with D perhaps matching TRBD1 (5 bases). Germline lookup yields CDR1 MNHEY and CDR2 SVGAGI. The germline V and J ends were trimmed by 7 bases and 1 base, with 13 bases remaining between them. This CDR3 has 14 amino acids. The CDR3 reads CASTFSQGNTEAFF. CDR3 DNA: TGTGCCAGCACCTTTTCCCAGGGGAACACTGAAGCTTTCTTT.

V is TRBV28 and J is TRBJ1-2, with TRBD1 as a possible D gene (6 bases). The V end lost 10 bases, the J end lost 8 bases, and 17 bases lay between the germline ends. The CDR3 is made up of 12 amino acids. The germline V gene has CDR1 MDHEN and CDR2 SYDVKM. CDR3 coding DNA: TGTGCCATCCCTACAGGGCGTCGGGGCTACACCTTC. This gives the protein CAIPTGRRGYTF.

V gene TRBV7-4 combines with J gene TRBJ2-7; TRBD1 matches at 8 bases. Germline V gene lookup returns CDR1 SGHVT and CDR2 SQSDAQ. The CDR3 consists of 15 residues. Unmatched junction bases numbered 11, after V lost 5 bases and J lost 5 bases. CDR3 region: CASSPMDRAGNEQYF. CDR3 sequence (DNA): TGTGCCAGCAGCCCCATGGACAGGGCGGGGAACGAGCAGTACTTC.